Presented here are 18 T cell receptor beta chains from one specimen sequenced in a study of blood T cell repertoires in COVID-19. Method: immunoSEQ multiplex PCR; TCRdb's copy keeps in-frame clones and lacks some. Of 55,000 to 65,000 clones in the sample, about 87% are singletons; the top ten hold about 6.9%. The sample was peripheral blood. The source is a man aged 55 to 70 with active or convalescent COVID-19.

J is TRBJ1-1 and V is TRBV7-7; no reliable D call. The CDR3 length is 13 residues. Deletions cut 5 bases from V and 4 bases from J, with 11 bases between. Germline V gene lookup returns CDR1 SSHAT and CDR2 FNYEAQ (reference sequence). CDR3 in amino acids: CASSSREGTEAFF. The CDR3 DNA is TGTGCCAGCAGCAGCCGCGAGGGCACTGAAGCTTTCTTT.

V is TRBV5-1 and J is TRBJ2-1; 10 positions agree with TRBD2. After removal of 5 bases from V and 4 bases from J, the junction contained 6 bases not matched to a gene. Germline loops: CDR1 SGHRS, CDR2 YFSETQ. The CDR3 covers 15 residues. The CDR3 sequence is CASRSSGGMYNEQFF. CDR3 in DNA: TGCGCCAGCAGATCTAGCGGGGGTATGTACAATGAGCAGTTCTTC.

The chain is built from TRBV21-1 and TRBJ1-1. TRBV21-1 is recorded as a pseudogene. CDR3 length equals 17 residues. In DNA, the CDR3 is TGTGCCAGCAGCCCGGGGGAGTGGTGCGGGACGGACACTGAAGCTTTCTTT. As protein: CASSPGEWCGTDTEAFF.

The J gene is TRBJ2-1, the V gene TRBV4-1, with TRBD1 matching 8 bases. The CDR3 has 15 residues. CDR1 is MGHRA and CDR2 is YSYEKL in the germline V gene. Trimming took 4 bases from V and 9 from J; bases not matched to a gene: 11. The CDR3, as DNA: TGCGCCAGCAGCCCTGGGGGCAGGGGGCGTGGTGAGCAGTTCTTC. This gives the protein CASSPGGRGRGEQFF.

On this clone itself: The junction does not match germline at one end; this may be a read error. Written as DNA, the CDR3 is TGTGCCAGCTCACCACCGCCAGGTAACCATGGCTACACCTTC. Translated, it gives CASSPPPGNHGYTF. The V and J genes are TRBV18 and TRBJ1-2; D gene uncertain. Per germline, CDR1 KGHSH and CDR2 LQKENI. This CDR3 region has 14 residues.

The chain uses TRBV28 and TRBJ2-6; possibly TRBD1 for D (6 bases). The CDR3 covers 15 residues. V lost 4 bases to trimming and J lost 2 bases, with 9 bases between them. Germline V gives CDR1 MDHEN, CDR2 SYDVKM. The chain's CDR3 is CASSSRGPGANVLTF. Here the CDR3 DNA reads TGTGCCAGCAGTTCCAGGGGCCCTGGGGCCAACGTCCTGACTTTC.

A single count supports this clone. This chain joins TRBV6-5 and TRBJ2-1, with D perhaps matching TRBD1 (5 bases). The CDR3 extends over 15 amino acids. V gave up 2 bases and J gave up 3 bases, with 11 bases separating them. Germline values: CDR1 MNHEY, CDR2 SVGAGI. The CDR3 here is CASSYDQGRYNEQFF. The CDR3 DNA reads as TGTGCCAGCAGTTACGATCAGGGCCGCTACAATGAGCAGTTCTTC.

This chain joins TRBV5-5 and TRBJ2-3; D is unresolved. V shed 2 bases and J shed 6 bases, with 13 bases lying between them. Germline V gene lookup returns CDR1 SGHKS and CDR2 YYEKEE (reference sequence). There are 14 residues in the CDR3. As DNA, the CDR3 is TGTGCCAGCAGCTTAGGCGGAACCGCGGATACGCAGTATTTT. This encodes CASSLGGTADTQYF.

V and J are TRBV6-5 and TRBJ1-4, with D possibly being TRBD1 (6 bases). This CDR3 has 15 amino acids. V was pared by 6 bases and J by 3 bases, with 14 bases between. Germline CDR1 MNHEY, CDR2 SVGAGI. The CDR3, as DNA: TGTGCCAGCAGCGCCACGGGGGGGCCTAATGAAAAACTGTTTTTT. Translation: CASSATGGPNEKLFF.

The V call is TRBV10-3, the J call TRBJ1-1; no clear D gene. This CDR3 region has 13 residues. The V gene lost 4 bases and the J gene lost 5 bases, with 11 bases spanning the gap. Germline-derived CDR1 and CDR2 are ENHRY and SYGVKD. Here the CDR3 reads CAISGNTGTEAFF. DNA for the CDR3: TGTGCCATCAGTGGAAATACGGGGACTGAAGCTTTCTTT.

The chain couples TRBV5-5 to TRBJ2-3; D gene uncertain. The V end lost 1 base, the J end lost 0 bases, and 6 bases lay between the germline ends. Germline V gene data show CDR1 as SGHKS and CDR2 as YYEKEE (reference sequence). The CDR3 loop spans 14 amino acids. The CDR3 sequence is CASSLSSSTDTQYF. The CDR3 DNA is TGTGCCAGCAGCTTGTCCTCTAGCACAGATACGCAGTATTTT.

The J gene is TRBJ2-5, the V gene TRBV4-2; 8 positions match TRBD2. This CDR3 has 15 residues. V shed 1 base, J shed 5 bases, and the junction held 6 bases outside the gene matches. Germline-derived CDR1 and CDR2 are LGHNA and YNFKEQ. CDR3 nucleotide sequence: TGTGCCAGCAGCCAAGGAGGTCTAGCGGGCGAGACCCAGTACTTC. As protein: CASSQGGLAGETQYF.

This clone was counted once. This chain joins TRBV7-9 and TRBJ2-5, with D possibly being TRBD1 (6 bases). CDR3 length: 14 amino acids. The V gene lost 0 bases and the J gene lost 1 base, with 6 bases spanning the gap. Germline V CDR1 and CDR2: SEHNR, FQNEAQ (reference sequence). The CDR3 DNA sequence: TGTGCCAGCAGCTTAGCAGGGGGCCAAGAGACCCAGTACTTC. This sequence encodes CASSLAGGQETQYF.

The count of this clone is one. The rearrangement joins TRBV6-5 to TRBJ2-5; maybe TRBD1 (6 bases). The CDR3 spans 13 residues. V gave up 6 bases and J gave up 0 bases, with 8 bases separating them. Germline loops: CDR1 MNHEY, CDR2 SVGAGI. The chain's CDR3 is CASRAGDQETQYF. CDR3 in DNA: TGTGCCAGCAGAGCAGGGGACCAAGAGACCCAGTACTTC.

This clone was seen a handful of times. The rearrangement uses TRBV19 and TRBJ2-7, with 11 nucleotides matching TRBD1. CDR3 size: 14 residues. Germline loops: CDR1 LNHDA, CDR2 SQIVND (reference sequence). J gave up 6 bases and V 4 bases, and 5 bases lay outside the gene matches. CDR3 residues: CASSKGQGAGEQYF. In nucleotides, the CDR3 is TGTGCCAGTAGTAAAGGACAGGGGGCTGGCGAGCAGTACTTC.

The chain carries TRBV6-5 and TRBJ1-3, with D possibly matching TRBD1 (5 bases). V lost 6 bases and J 3 bases, leaving 9 bases between the germline ends. This CDR3 contains 13 residues. The germline CDR1 and CDR2 sequences are MNHEY and SVGAGI. The CDR3 reads CASSQGGGNTIYF. The CDR3 DNA sequence: TGTGCCAGCAGCCAGGGTGGTGGAAACACCATATATTTT.

J is TRBJ2-7 and V is TRBV6-2 or TRBV6-3; no definite D call. Germline-derived CDR1 and CDR2 are MNHEY and SVGEGT. The CDR3 is 14 residues long. V lost 2 bases to trimming and J lost 4 bases, with 12 bases between them. The CDR3 sequence is CASSYGQARYEQYF. The CDR3, as DNA: TGTGCCAGCAGTTACGGGCAGGCCCGGTACGAGCAGTACTTC.

The CDR3 protein is CASTYRSTEAFF. The CDR3 DNA sequence: TGTGCCAGCACATACAGGAGCACTGAAGCTTTCTTT. The chain uses TRBV2 and TRBJ1-1; D possibly corresponds to TRBD1 (5 bases). The CDR3 spans 12 residues. V gave up 7 bases and J gave up 4 bases, with 10 bases separating them. Germline V gene sequence: CDR1 SNHLY, CDR2 FYNNEI.